Each of the 27 T cell receptor beta chains below was sequenced from the same sample in a study of Ad26.COV2.S vaccination and SARS-CoV-2 variants (dated by TCRdb to the early 2020s). Library generation was performed with the immunoSEQ multiplex PCR assay. The immuneACCESS repertoire file appears here via TCRdb, limited to in-frame rearrangements. These files lack a portion of the clones; in checked studies, under half of the deficit traces to unresolved V genes, and the cause of the others is not known. In all, the sample holds around 400,000 clones, and about 83% of those were seen once. The ten top clones hold nearly 7.5% of the sample. Per the publication, the treatment or condition label means: some 19 received Ad26.COV2.S at low or high dose, single or two shots; several received placebo; per-sample allocation not given. For vaccine and placebo recipients, repertoires were sequenced using samples collected on day 63 after the first injection.

The sample was peripheral blood, taken in a trial of Ad26.COV2.S vaccine versus placebo. The receptor set was obtained from a person between 18 and 59 years old who received the Ad26.COV2.S COVID-19 vaccine or a placebo.

This sequence joins TRBV18 and TRBJ1-1; 8 bases align to TRBD1. V shed 6 bases, J shed 7 bases, and the junction held 10 bases outside the gene matches. The CDR3 contains 14 residues. The germline V gene has CDR1 KGHSH and CDR2 LQKENI. The CDR3 DNA is TGTGCCAGCTCCCAACAGGGGGAGGAGGGTGAAGCTTTCTTT. Translated, it gives CASSQQGEEGEAFF.

The V gene is TRBV9, the J gene TRBJ2-5; 9 bases align to TRBD2. V gave up 2 bases and J gave up 3 bases; unmatched junction bases: 5. This CDR3 has 15 amino acids. Germline V gene lookup returns CDR1 SGDLS and CDR2 YYNGEE. The CDR3 here is CASSVGLAGKETQYF. The CDR3 region has the DNA TGTGCCAGCAGCGTTGGGCTAGCGGGAAAAGAGACCCAGTACTTC.

The rearrangement links TRBV6-5 to TRBJ1-2, with D uncertain. The CDR3 covers 15 residues. The V gene lost 0 bases and the J gene lost 8 bases, with 16 bases spanning the gap. Germline V gene lookup returns CDR1 MNHEY and CDR2 SVGAGI. CDR3 region: CASSYSIRGVRGYTF. CDR3 bases: TGTGCCAGCAGTTACTCGATACGGGGAGTTCGGGGCTACACCTTC.

The genes are TRBV6-5 and TRBJ1-4; TRBD1 is a possible D gene (5 bases). Germline CDR1 MNHEY, CDR2 SVGAGI. V lost 3 bases and J 7 bases, leaving 12 bases between the germline ends. The CDR3 loop spans 14 amino acids. CDR3 DNA: TGTGCCAGCAGTTATGGGGGGAATCGTGAAAAACTGTTTTTT. This translates into CASSYGGNREKLFF.

V is TRBV9 and J is TRBJ2-5; TRBD1 aligns across 8 bases. V lost 5 bases to trimming and J lost 1 base; unmatched junction nucleotides: 7. The CDR3 loop spans 15 amino acids. Per the germline V gene, CDR1 is SGDLS and CDR2 is YYNGEE. CDR3 sequence reads: CASSETGDRQETQYF. CDR3 coding DNA: TGTGCCAGCAGTGAGACAGGGGACCGCCAAGAGACCCAGTACTTC.

This clone occurred once. J is TRBJ2-5 and V is TRBV7-7, with a weak D call TRBD2 (5 bases). Germline CDR1 reads SSHAT; CDR2 reads FNYEAQ (reference sequence). There are 13 residues in the CDR3. V lost 3 bases, J lost 2 bases, and 7 bases lay in between. CDR3 region: CASSLDSQETQYF. The CDR3 DNA is TGTGCCAGCAGCTTGGACTCACAAGAGACCCAGTACTTC.

This clone was detected once. The chain joins TRBV5-4 to TRBJ1-3, with 7 bases lining up with TRBD1. The V gene end was trimmed by 4 bases and the J gene end by 4 bases; junction bases not matched to a gene: 8. The CDR3 runs to 15 residues. Looked up from germline, CDR1 is SGHNT and CDR2 is YYREEE (reference sequence). In nucleotides, the CDR3 is TGTGCCAGCAGCGGAGGCACAGGGGTAGGAAACACCATATATTTT. It encodes CASSGGTGVGNTIYF.

The chain joins TRBV7-2 to TRBJ2-7, with 9 bases aligning to TRBD2. The ends lost 6 bases at V and 0 bases at J; junction bases unmatched: 3. The CDR3 has 14 amino acids. Germline loops: CDR1 SGHTA, CDR2 FQGNSA. The CDR3 nucleotides read TGTGCCAGCAGTATAGCGGGGGCCTCCTACGAGCAGTACTTC. This gives the protein CASSIAGASYEQYF.

In its sample, this clone was seen once. This sequence joins TRBV19 and TRBJ1-2; 8 nucleotides line up with TRBD1. The V gene's germline CDR1 is LNHDA and CDR2 SQIVND (reference sequence). The CDR3 covers 15 residues. V was pared by 4 bases and J by 6 bases, with 10 bases of the junction left unmatched. CDR3 nucleotides: TGTGCCAGTAGTACACTCCGACAGGGGTCGGATGGCTACACCTTC. This gives the protein CASSTLRQGSDGYTF.

The V gene is TRBV5-5, the J gene TRBJ1-1; D possibly corresponds to TRBD1 (6 bases). From germline, CDR1 is SGHKS and CDR2 YYEKEE (reference sequence). Trimming left V 0 bases short and J 7 bases short, with 13 bases between. CDR3 length: 14 amino acids. CDR3 region: CASSLEAQGSEAFF. For the CDR3, the DNA is TGTGCCAGCAGCTTGGAAGCCCAGGGGAGTGAAGCTTTCTTT.

This clone was observed a single time. This chain uses TRBV6-4 with TRBJ1-4; possibly TRBD1 for D (6 bases). Germline loops: CDR1 MRHNA, CDR2 SNTAGT. The V end lost 2 bases, the J end lost 10 bases, and 17 bases lay between the germline ends. The CDR3 is 15 residues long. CDR3 amino acids: CASSDTSTGGGKLFF. In DNA form, the CDR3 reads TGTGCCAGCAGTGACACTTCGACAGGAGGTGGAAAACTGTTTTTT.

The chain has TRBV9 and TRBJ1-1; D is ambiguous. The CDR3 is 12 residues long. V gave up 3 bases and J gave up 4 bases, with 7 bases separating them. Germline loops: CDR1 SGDLS, CDR2 YYNGEE. The CDR3 DNA is TGTGCCAGCAGCGATTCGGGCACTGAAGCTTTCTTT. Its protein is CASSDSGTEAFF.

This clone was seen more than once but under ten times. CDR3 residues: CASSSSRGGGPQHF. CDR3 DNA sequence: TGTGCCAGCAGTTCCTCCCGGGGTGGAGGGCCCCAGCATTTT. The V and J genes are TRBV27 and TRBJ1-5; D not resolved. Trimming removed 4 bases from V and 9 bases from J, with 16 bases in between. The V gene's germline CDR1 is MNHEY and CDR2 SMNVEV (reference sequence). The CDR3 sequence is 14 residues long.

The chain has TRBV18 and TRBJ1-1, with D unresolved. The V gene lost 1 base and the J gene lost 1 base, with 7 bases spanning the gap. This CDR3 spans 14 amino acids. The V gene's germline CDR1 is KGHSH and CDR2 LQKENI. CDR3 sequence (DNA): TGTGCCAGCTCACCACAGCCCTGGAACACTGAAGCTTTCTTT. Translating gives CASSPQPWNTEAFF.

The chain uses TRBV20-1 and TRBJ1-5, with TRBD1 as a possible D gene (6 bases). The CDR3 has 11 residues. Germline V CDR1 and CDR2: DFQATT, SNEGSKA (reference sequence). The CDR3 sequence is CSALGGQPQHF. The CDR3 bases are TGCAGCGCATTAGGGGGACAGCCCCAGCATTTT.

This chain connects TRBV5-1 to TRBJ2-3, with D possibly TRBD2 on 6 matching bases. In germline, CDR1 is SGHRS, CDR2 YFSETQ. The CDR3 consists of 15 residues. V gave up 4 bases and J gave up 6 bases, with 18 bases separating them. The CDR3 sequence: CASSGTPSPTDTQYF. In DNA form, the CDR3 reads TGCGCCAGCAGCGGGACTCCAAGTCCCACGGATACGCAGTATTTT.

This chain links TRBV11-2 with TRBJ2-5, with D hard to call. V dropped 5 bases and J dropped 5 bases, with 9 bases sitting between them. CDR1 and CDR2 from the germline V gene are SGHAT and FQNNGV. CDR3 size: 12 residues. The chain's CDR3 is CASSMAWETQYF. The CDR3 region has the DNA TGTGCCAGCAGCATGGCTTGGGAGACCCAGTACTTC. Full variable domain (outside the CDR3, taken from reference TRBV11-2 and TRBJ2-5): EAGVAQSPRYKIIEKRQSVAFWCNPISGHATLYWYQQILGQGPKLLIQFQNNGVVDDSQLPKDRFSAERLKGVDSTLKIQPAKLEDSAVYLCASSMAWETQYFGPGTRLLVL.

The rearrangement uses TRBV2 and TRBJ1-1, with TRBD1 matching over 11 bases. Germline assignment: CDR1 SNHLY and CDR2 FYNNEI. CDR3 length equals 14 residues. The V and J ends lost 6 bases and 2 bases, in that order; junction bases with no gene match: 2. CDR3 region: CASSGQGANTEAFF. CDR3 nucleotides: TGTGCCAGCAGCGGACAGGGGGCTAACACTGAAGCTTTCTTT.

The chain couples TRBV4-1 to TRBJ2-1, with no clear D. Germline assignment: CDR1 MGHRA and CDR2 YSYEKL. The CDR3 consists of 15 residues. V dropped 4 bases and J dropped 0 bases, with 10 bases sitting between them. CDR3 DNA: TGCGCCAGCAGCCCACCGTTAAACTCCTACAATGAGCAGTTCTTC. Protein product: CASSPPLNSYNEQFF.

The CDR3: CASSSAGQEANGYTF. The DNA for the CDR3 is TGCGCCAGCAGCTCCGCGGGACAGGAGGCGAATGGCTACACCTTC. The chain has TRBV4-1 and TRBJ1-2; 8 positions agree with TRBD1. J lost 6 bases, V lost 5 bases, and 11 bases had no gene match. Per germline, CDR1 MGHRA and CDR2 YSYEKL. CDR3 size: 15 residues.

This chain links TRBV10-3 with TRBJ1-2; weak D call: TRBD1 (6 bases). The CDR3 covers 14 residues. The ends were cut back, 4 bases at V and 5 bases at J, with 14 bases in the middle. Germline V lookup: CDR1 ENHRY, CDR2 SYGVKD. The CDR3 sequence: CAISADRSPYGYTF. The CDR3 DNA reads TGTGCCATCAGTGCCGACAGGAGCCCATATGGCTACACCTTC.

The rearrangement uses TRBV5-8 and TRBJ1-4; 7 bases match TRBD1. Trimming cost V 4 bases and J 10 bases; bases outside gene matches: 10. Germline V CDR1 and CDR2: SGHTS, YDEGEE. This CDR3 is built from 14 residues. In nucleotides, the CDR3 is TGTGCCAGCAGCCGTGAGGGACAGTTCGTAAAACTGTTTTTT. Its protein is CASSREGQFVKLFF.

The chain has TRBV28 and TRBJ1-3, with TRBD1 identical over 7 bases. V was clipped by 6 bases and J by 0 bases; unmatched bases: 5. The CDR3 has 15 amino acids. Germline CDR1 is MDHEN and CDR2 is SYDVKM. This chain's CDR3 is CASSPGTASGNTIYF. The CDR3 DNA reads as TGTGCCAGCAGCCCCGGGACAGCCTCTGGAAACACCATATATTTT.

This clone was detected only a few times. The chain has TRBV7-9 and TRBJ1-1; TRBD1 aligns across 7 bases. Trimming took 4 bases from V and 0 from J; bases not matched to a gene: 5. Germline assignment: CDR1 SEHNR and CDR2 FQNEAQ (reference sequence). This CDR3 has 15 amino acids. The CDR3 bases are TGTGCCAGCAGCTCAAACACAGGGGTGAACACTGAAGCTTTCTTT. This encodes CASSSNTGVNTEAFF.

CDR3 protein: CASSERLAGLNEQFF. The DNA for the CDR3 is TGTGCCAGCAGTGAAAGGCTAGCGGGATTGAATGAGCAGTTCTTC. The rearrangement joins TRBV2 to TRBJ2-1, with TRBD2 matching over 9 bases. V lost 2 bases, J lost 7 bases, and 6 bases stayed unmatched. This CDR3 contains 15 residues. Germline V lookup: CDR1 SNHLY, CDR2 FYNNEI.

The chain couples TRBV7-2 to TRBJ2-5; maybe TRBD2 (5 bases). The CDR3 runs to 14 residues. Germline lookup yields CDR1 SGHTA and CDR2 FQGNSA. Trimming took 1 base from V and 2 from J, leaving 8 bases between them. DNA of the CDR3: TGTGCCAGCAGCTTAGGAGGGTGGCAAGAGACCCAGTACTTC. This encodes CASSLGGWQETQYF.

The chain is built from TRBV11-3 and TRBJ1-1; possibly TRBD1 for D (5 bases). Per the germline V gene, CDR1 is SGHNT and CDR2 is YENEEA. Trimming stripped 6 bases from V and 3 bases from J, with 14 bases between. This CDR3 is 14 amino acids long. CDR3 in DNA: TGTGCCAGCAGGATGGGGGACGGTTACACTGAAGCTTTCTTT. As protein: CASRMGDGYTEAFF. Drawing the rest from reference TRBV11-3 and TRBJ1-1, the complete variable domain is EAGVVQSPRYKIIEKKQPVAFWCNPISGHNTLYWYLQNLGQGPELLIRYENEEAVDDSQLPKDRFSAERLKGVDSTLKIQPAELGDSAVYLCASRMGDGYTEAFFGQGTRLTVV.